This TCR beta chain was identified during a study of OX40 agonist ivuxolimab in advanced cancers. Study summary: Patients took ivuxolimab, an agonistic anti-OX40 (CD134) antibody. Participants, approximately 83% male, averaged roughly 55 years of age, ranging from about 23 to 90. Study-wide results and caveats: Among T cells, CD8+ cells averaged more expanded clones than CD4+ cells.

Germline V gene data show CDR1 as SGHAT and CDR2 as FQNNGV. V was clipped by 1 base and J by 4 bases, with 10 bases between them. There are 14 residues in the CDR3. With respect to this clone: Its antigen is unknown.

Clones were sequenced by immunoSEQ multiplex PCR, and TCRdb holds only the in-frame ones, with some missing. Of more than 80,000 clones detected, about nine tenths appear once; the ten largest clones hold around 1.8%. The input for sequencing was CD4+ or CD8+ T cells sorted from blood, taken in a trial of the OX40 agonist ivuxolimab. This sequence was found in an adult with an advanced solid tumor such as melanoma, head and neck, liver or kidney cancer. This chain connects TRBV11-2 to TRBJ1-2; D is undetermined. CDR3 protein: CASSLVTASYGYTF. The CDR3 bases are TGTGCCAGCAGCTTAGTAACAGCCTCCTATGGCTACACCTTC. The full variable domain, rest sourced from reference TRBV11-2 and TRBJ1-2, is EAGVAQSPRYKIIEKRQSVAFWCNPISGHATLYWYQQILGQGPKLLIQFQNNGVVDDSQLPKDRFSAERLKGVDSTLKIQPAKLEDSAVYLCASSLVTASYGYTFGSGTRLTVV.